Described below is a single T cell receptor beta chain sequence and its context. The antigen is not known. The sample comes from a study of T cell responses to AZD1222 COVID-19 vaccine. CDR1 is LGHDT, CDR2 YNNKEL, per germline (reference sequence). The CDR3 loop spans 14 amino acids. Trimming removed 0 bases from V and 7 bases from J, with 10 bases in between. The protocol was immunoSEQ multiplex PCR, while the TCRdb copy is restricted to in-frame clones and leaves out a portion. The sample lists some 190,000 clones, about 90% occurring once. General study findings and limits: Only a handful of AZD1222 recipients, several in all, had baseline seropositivity. Most donors were white British and more were female, and clonal diversity was possibly underestimated.

This receptor was identified in an adult who received the AZD1222 COVID-19 vaccine. The chain has TRBV3-1 (or the pseudogene TRBV3-2) and TRBJ2-4; tentative D call: TRBD2 (7 bases). The starting material was peripheral blood, obtained 28 days after the second AZD1222 dose. CDR3 sequence (DNA): TGTGCCAGCAGCCAAGAGGGGGGGCTGAACATTCAGTACTTC. It translates to CASSQEGGLNIQYF.